A single sample is the source of the 25 T cell receptor beta chains below, sequenced in a study of T-cell memory formation after mild COVID-19. TCRdb analysed the 5' RACE reads with MiXCR anew, one entry per CDR3 protein. The sample comprises approximately 500,000 distinct CDR3 sequences, 25% of which are singletons, and roughly an eighth rests with the top ten. The sequencing sample was made of PBMCs or a T cell subset sorted from them (not recorded which). The receptors here all came from an adult woman who had mild COVID-19 (a few samples of this study predate the infection). Cell type and time point are not known.

The J gene is TRBJ1-1, the V gene TRBV30, with 7 bases that match TRBD1. CDR3 length equals 13 residues. V gave up 4 bases and J gave up 0 bases; unmatched junction bases: 2. The germline gives CDR1 GTSNPN, CDR2 SVGIG (reference sequence). The CDR3 DNA is TGTGCCTGGACAGGGGGAGTGAACACTGAAGCTTTCTTT. The encoded protein is CAWTGGVNTEAFF.

A few counts support this clonotype. This chain connects TRBV10-3 to TRBJ2-3; 7 nucleotides match TRBD1. Germline-derived CDR1 and CDR2 are ENHRY and SYGVKD. The CDR3 is 16 amino acids. J lost 6 bases, V lost 2 bases, and 11 bases had no gene match. CDR3 in amino acids: CAISEISGQYSDTQYF. The CDR3 nucleotides are TGTGCCATCAGTGAGATATCGGGACAGTACTCCGATACGCAGTATTTT.

This clonotype was counted ten times or more. The CDR3 ends on some other residue instead of the conserved phenylalanine or tryptophan, so this is likely a read error. Because the CDR3's place on the DNA is in doubt, the DNA is left out and the CDR3 is given as listed by TCRdb. The chain couples TRBV6-6 to TRBJ2-6; TRBD2 is the table's D call and was not checked against the DNA. Germline lookup yields CDR1 MNHNY and CDR2 SVGAGI (reference sequence). The CDR3 sequence runs 12 residues, both termini included. The chain's CDR3 is CASSYGTSGFLP.

The sample holds a few counts of this clonotype. The chain joins TRBV20-1 to TRBJ2-1, with D possibly matching TRBD2 (5 bases). The CDR3 is made up of 16 amino acids. Germline assignment: CDR1 DFQATT and CDR2 SNEGSKA (reference sequence). Trimming shortened V by 1 base and J by 3 bases, and 16 bases separated the two germline ends. The CDR3 DNA is TGCAGTGCTAGAGTAACTTCAAGCGGAGTCTACAATGAGCAGTTCTTC. Its translation: CSARVTSSGVYNEQFF.

This clonotype was detected only once. The chain recombines TRBV23-1 with TRBJ1-3, with a possible D match to TRBD1 (5 bases). TRBV23-1 is designated an ORF whose function remains uncertain. The CDR3 runs 16 residues. The V gene lost 3 bases and the J gene lost 1 base, with 13 bases spanning the gap. The CDR3 DNA reads TGCGCCAGCAGTCATTTTCAGGGTCGATCTGGAAACACCATATATTTT. Protein sequence: CASSHFQGRSGNTIYF.

The genes are TRBV20-1 and TRBJ1-3; TRBD1 agrees at 7 bases. The J segment lost 0 bases and the V segment lost 0 bases, leaving 8 bases of the junction unmatched. The CDR3 contains 17 residues. The germline gives CDR1 DFQATT, CDR2 SNEGSKA (reference sequence). The DNA for the CDR3 is TGCAGTGCTAGAGAGTTGGCGGGACAGAACTCTGGAAACACCATATATTTT. Translation: CSARELAGQNSGNTIYF.

Here the CDR3 reads CSASGGAPRTDTQYF. CDR3 coding DNA: TGCAGTGCTAGCGGGGGGGCCCCTCGCACAGATACGCAGTATTTT. The chain uses TRBV20-1 and TRBJ2-3; 8 positions match TRBD2. There are 15 residues in the CDR3. V lost 3 bases, J lost 1 base, and 6 bases stayed unmatched. Germline CDR1 DFQATT, CDR2 SNEGSKA (reference sequence).

The rearrangement joins TRBV7-2 to TRBJ1-2, with 8 bases identical to TRBD1. V lost 3 bases to trimming and J lost 1 base; unmatched junction nucleotides: 4. From germline, CDR1 is SGHTA and CDR2 FQGNSA. The CDR3 totals 15 residues. Here the CDR3 reads CASSFRTGSNYGYTF. The CDR3, as DNA: TGTGCCAGCAGCTTCAGGACAGGGAGTAACTATGGCTACACCTTC.

This clonotype was counted only a few times. V and J are TRBV29-1 and TRBJ2-7; 7 positions agree with TRBD2. The CDR3 sequence is 13 residues long. Germline V gene sequence: CDR1 SQVTM, CDR2 ANQGSEA. J gave up 2 bases and V 3 bases, and 4 bases lay outside the gene matches. CDR3 DNA sequence: TGCAGCGTTGAGGCTAGCGGAACCTACGAGCAGTACTTC. Translated: CSVEASGTYEQYF.

This clonotype was seen a handful of times. The chain carries TRBV7-9 and TRBJ2-1; D is undetermined. The CDR3 runs 16 residues. Germline-derived CDR1 and CDR2 are SEHNR and FQNEAQ (reference sequence). The V and J ends lost 2 bases and 0 bases respectively, with 11 bases between them. CDR3 DNA sequence: TGTGCCAGCAGCTTACGAGCTGCTAGCTCCTACAATGAGCAGTTCTTC. This gives the protein CASSLRAASSYNEQFF.

The chain is built from TRBV3-1 and TRBJ2-7; perhaps TRBD2 as D (5 bases). CDR1 and CDR2 from the germline V gene are LGHDT and YNNKEL (reference sequence). The CDR3 is 16 amino acids. The germline V and J ends were trimmed by 0 bases and 6 bases, with 18 bases remaining between them. For the CDR3, the DNA is TGTGCCAGCAGCCAAGAAAGGATAAGGGTCCGGGGCGAGCAGTACTTC. Its protein product is CASSQERIRVRGEQYF.

The gene calls are TRBV5-1 and TRBJ2-1; 9 nucleotides agree with TRBD2. J lost 2 bases, V lost 4 bases, and 4 bases had no gene match. Per germline, CDR1 SGHRS and CDR2 YFSETQ. The CDR3 runs 15 residues. The CDR3 loop is CASSRKRGAYNEQFF. The CDR3 bases are TGCGCCAGCAGCCGTAAGCGGGGGGCCTACAATGAGCAGTTCTTC.

This sequence joins TRBV5-5 and TRBJ2-1, with D tentatively TRBD2 (5 bases). Trimming stripped 5 bases from V and 4 bases from J, with 13 bases between. Germline lookup yields CDR1 SGHKS and CDR2 YYEKEE (reference sequence). The CDR3 has 14 residues. CDR3 nucleotide sequence: TGTGCCAGCAGTTGGGAGTATAGATACAATGAGCAGTTCTTC. Protein sequence: CASSWEYRYNEQFF.

The chain combines TRBV7-9 with TRBJ2-7; D unclear. CDR1 and CDR2 from the germline V gene are SEHNR and FQNEAQ (reference sequence). The CDR3 has 12 amino acids. V lost 1 base to trimming and J lost 6 bases, with 7 bases between them. The CDR3 bases are TGTGCCAGCAGCTTAGTTAGGGTCGAGCAGTACTTC. It encodes CASSLVRVEQYF. The variable domain in full, with the rest retrieved from reference TRBV7-9 and TRBJ2-7, is DTGVSQNPRHKITKRGQNVTFRCDPISEHNRLYWYRQTLGQGPEFLTYFQNEAQLEKSRLLSDRFSAERPKGSFSTLEIQRTEQGDSAMYLCASSLVRVEQYFGPGTRLTVT.

This clonotype appeared many times. The chain links TRBV5-1 to TRBJ2-7; 10 nucleotides agree with TRBD2. Looked up from germline, CDR1 is SGHRS and CDR2 is YFSETQ. V lost 3 bases and J lost 4; bases outside the gene matches: 4. The CDR3 loop spans 14 amino acids. CDR3 nucleotides: TGCGCCAGCAGCTCCGGGACTAGCGTTTACGAGCAGTACTTC. Amino acid sequence: CASSSGTSVYEQYF.

This clonotype was observed a handful of times. The chain recombines TRBV2 with TRBJ1-5; D is perhaps TRBD1 (5 bases). The germline CDR1 and CDR2 sequences are SNHLY and FYNNEI. The CDR3 runs to 13 residues. Deletions cut 11 bases from V and 0 bases from J, with 11 bases between. CDR3 in DNA: TGTGCCGGGGGGACGAATAGCAATCAGCCCCAGCATTTT. Translation gives CAGGTNSNQPQHF.

This clonotype was seen more than once but under ten times. This chain links TRBV14 with TRBJ2-1; the match to TRBD2 covers 8 bases. The CDR3 runs to 14 residues. Germline CDR1 is SGHDN and CDR2 is FVKESK. The V and J ends lost 2 bases and 3 bases, in that order; junction bases with no gene match: 0. The CDR3 region has the DNA TGTGCCAGCAGCCAACTAGCGGGCTACAATGAGCAGTTCTTC. Translated, it gives CASSQLAGYNEQFF.

In its sample, this clonotype was seen a few times. The genes are TRBV2 and TRBJ2-7; no reliable D call. The V and J ends lost 1 base and 1 base respectively, with 8 bases between them. The length of the CDR3 is 14 residues. The germline gives CDR1 SNHLY, CDR2 FYNNEI. The CDR3 loop is CASSEVYRSYEQYF. CDR3 bases: TGTGCCAGCAGTGAAGTCTACAGATCCTACGAGCAGTACTTC. The full variable domain, in which reference TRBV2 and TRBJ2-7 provide the parts outside the CDR3, is EPEVTQTPSHQVTQMGQEVILRCVPISNHLYFYWYRQILGQKVEFLVSFYNNEISEKSEIFDDQFSVERPDGSNFTLKIRSTKLEDSAMYFCASSEVYRSYEQYFGPGTRLTVT.

The V gene is TRBV4-3, the J gene TRBJ2-2; 10 bases match TRBD2. Germline V gene data show CDR1 as LGHNA and CDR2 as YSLEER. The CDR3 covers 18 residues. Losses at the gene ends were 0 bases for V and 9 bases for J; bases not matched to a gene: 13. CDR3 loop: CASSQEVLPVSGRWELFF. The CDR3, as DNA: TGCGCCAGCAGCCAAGAAGTTCTCCCTGTTAGCGGGAGGTGGGAGCTGTTTTTT.

This chain connects TRBV25-1 to TRBJ2-1, with unresolved D. Germline CDR1 MGHDK, CDR2 SYGVNS. The CDR3 loop spans 14 amino acids. Trimming removed 2 bases from V and 12 bases from J, with 17 bases in between. This CDR3 reads CASSEGEALDSQFF. The CDR3 DNA reads TGTGCCAGCAGTGAAGGTGAAGCGTTGGATTCGCAGTTCTTC.

This clonotype was counted a few times. CDR3 sequence reads: CASSARNGQGAAEAFF. DNA of the CDR3: TGTGCCAGCAGCGCCAGAAACGGACAGGGGGCGGCTGAAGCTTTCTTT. The rearrangement joins TRBV7-2 to TRBJ1-1; the match to TRBD1 covers 11 bases. This CDR3 is built from 16 residues. Germline CDR1 reads SGHTA; CDR2 reads FQGNSA. V shed 5 bases and J 6 bases; nucleotides not matched to a gene: 11.

This clonotype showed up just once. The rearrangement joins TRBV20-1 to TRBJ1-1; TRBD1 matches 9 bases. V was pared by 3 bases and J by 5 bases, with 10 bases of the junction left unmatched. Germline V gene sequence: CDR1 DFQATT, CDR2 SNEGSKA (reference sequence). The length of the CDR3 is 15 residues. In DNA, the CDR3 is TGCAGTGCTAGCCCAAGCGGGACAGGGAGAACTGAAGCTTTCTTT. This codes for CSASPSGTGRTEAFF.

As to this clonotype: No conserved phenylalanine or tryptophan is present at the end of the CDR3, so a read error is the likely explanation. No DNA is shown, since the ends of the CDR3 on it are uncertain; the CDR3 is the one TCRdb lists. The chain uses TRBV7-9 and TRBJ2-1; the tabulated D call, TRBD2, remains unverified against the DNA. The CDR3 contains 12 residues when both ends are counted. Germline CDR1 SEHNR, CDR2 FQNEAQ (reference sequence). CDR3 loop: CASSPTRTNFPL.

This chain connects TRBV7-9 to TRBJ2-1, with D perhaps matching TRBD2 (5 bases). The V end lost 5 bases, the J end lost 5 bases, and 22 bases lay between the germline ends. Germline V lookup: CDR1 SEHNR, CDR2 FQNEAQ (reference sequence). This CDR3 spans 17 amino acids. CDR3 loop: CASSPMGGLMVHNEQFF. In DNA form, the CDR3 reads TGTGCCAGCAGCCCCATGGGCGGGCTAATGGTTCACAATGAGCAGTTCTTC.

This clonotype was observed a few times. V and J are TRBV20-1 and TRBJ2-4; D perhaps matches TRBD2 (5 bases). V lost 3 bases to trimming and J lost 0 bases, with 6 bases between them. The CDR3 has 13 residues. Germline-derived CDR1 and CDR2 are DFQATT and SNEGSKA (reference sequence). CDR3 sequence (DNA): TGCAGTGCTAGCGGACTAGCCAAAAACATTCAGTACTTC. Its protein product is CSASGLAKNIQYF.